One and the same sample provided the 13 T cell receptor beta chains below, sequenced in a study of cytomegalovirus exposure and HLA in healthy donors. 60 Vbeta and 13 Jbeta primers were used in PCR. Data came from immunoSEQ multiplex PCR; TCRdb stores just in-frame clones and leaves some out. The sample carries about 160,000 clones, roughly nine tenths recorded once. Sequencing input: PBMCs. Receptor source: a woman in her twenties or thirties in good health and CMV-seronegative.

V and J are TRBV28 and TRBJ2-1; the match to TRBD2 covers 8 bases. The junction had 7 bases not matched to a gene; V was cut back by 3 bases and J by 6 bases. The germline CDR1 and CDR2 sequences are MDHEN and SYDVKM. The CDR3 covers 15 residues. CDR3 bases: TGTGCCAGCAGTTTTATCGGACTAGCATTCAATGAGCAGTTCTTC. Encoded protein: CASSFIGLAFNEQFF.

The chain carries TRBV28 and TRBJ2-3; no clear D gene. This CDR3 comprises 18 residues. Trimming removed 7 bases at V and 0 bases at J, with 23 bases between. Germline CDR1 reads MDHEN; CDR2 reads SYDVKM. The CDR3 here is CASKSRSFELSSTDTQYF. For the CDR3, the DNA is TGTGCCAGCAAATCCCGGAGCTTCGAGCTCTCTAGCACAGATACGCAGTATTTT.

The rearrangement uses TRBV7-8 and TRBJ1-4; D remains unclear. V was clipped by 1 base and J by 4 bases, with 7 bases between them. CDR3 length equals 14 residues. Germline V gene data show CDR1 as SGHVS and CDR2 as FQNEAQ. This CDR3 reads CASSLGQVNEKLFF. The CDR3 DNA reads as TGTGCCAGCAGCTTAGGGCAGGTTAATGAAAAACTGTTTTTT. Variable domain in full (rest from reference TRBV7-8 and TRBJ1-4): GAGVSQSPRYKVAKRGQDVALRCDPISGHVSLFWYQQALGQGPEFLTYFQNEAQLDKSGLPSDRFFAERPEGSVSTLKIQRTQQEDSAVYLCASSLGQVNEKLFFGSGTQLSVL.

The V and J genes are TRBV7-2 and TRBJ1-1, with D perhaps TRBD1 (5 bases). The CDR3 spans 14 residues. In germline, CDR1 is SGHTA, CDR2 FQGNSA. Trimming shortened V by 5 bases and J by 1 base, and 11 bases separated the two germline ends. The CDR3 protein is CASSLNGQNTEAFF. In DNA form, the CDR3 reads TGTGCCAGCAGCCTCAACGGACAGAACACTGAAGCTTTCTTT.

The rearrangement uses TRBV7-6 and TRBJ2-7; 9 nucleotides line up with TRBD2. The germline V gene has CDR1 SGHVS and CDR2 FNYEAQ. CDR3 length equals 14 residues. J lost 5 bases, V lost 5 bases, and 7 bases had no gene match. In DNA, the CDR3 is TGTGCCAGCAGCCTAATAGCGGGAGCGGACGAGCAGTACTTC. Translation: CASSLIAGADEQYF.

The CDR3 loop reads CASTGRAPQPQHF. CDR3 sequence (DNA): TGTGCCAGCACGGGGAGGGCGCCTCAGCCCCAGCATTTT. The J gene is TRBJ1-5, the V gene TRBV6-1; D is ambiguous. The V end was cut by 7 bases, the J end by 6 bases, with 13 bases between. The germline CDR1 and CDR2 sequences are MNHNS and SASEGT. The CDR3 totals 13 residues.

V gene TRBV6-6 combines with J gene TRBJ1-2; 9 nucleotides match TRBD1. Losses at the gene ends were 6 bases for V and 12 bases for J; bases not matched to a gene: 14. The CDR3 extends over 14 amino acids. Looked up from germline, CDR1 is MNHNY and CDR2 is SVGAGI (reference sequence). CDR3 nucleotides: TGTGCCAGCAGCACCTCTGACAGGGGGAAGTTGAACACCTTC. It translates to CASSTSDRGKLNTF.

The V gene is TRBV25-1, the J gene TRBJ1-1; perhaps TRBD1 as D (6 bases). The V and J ends lost 9 bases and 6 bases respectively, with 23 bases between them. The germline CDR1 and CDR2 sequences are MGHDK and SYGVNS. This CDR3 spans 15 amino acids. The CDR3 DNA sequence: TGTGCCAGTCAAGGGACACCCCACAACGGCGCTGAAGCTTTCTTT. It translates to CASQGTPHNGAEAFF. The entire variable domain, with the rest obtained from reference TRBV25-1 and TRBJ1-1, is as follows: EADIYQTPRYLVIGTGKKITLECSQTMGHDKMYWYQQDPGMELHLIHYSYGVNSTEKGDLSSESTVSRIRTEHFPLTLESARPSHTSQYLCASQGTPHNGAEAFFGQGTRLTVV.

The J gene is TRBJ2-5, the V gene TRBV6-5, with 7 bases that match TRBD2. The CDR3 consists of 14 residues. Trimming cost V 10 bases and J 2 bases; bases outside gene matches: 10. CDR1 is MNHEY and CDR2 is SVGAGI in the germline V gene. This CDR3 is CAISRDYRQETQYF. The CDR3 nucleotides are TGTGCCATATCTCGGGACTACCGACAAGAGACCCAGTACTTC.

This clone occurred a few times. The J gene is TRBJ2-6, the V gene TRBV6-1, with D possibly being TRBD1 (5 bases). The ends were cut back, 6 bases at V and 0 bases at J, with 9 bases in the middle. From germline, CDR1 is MNHNS and CDR2 SASEGT. This CDR3 contains 15 residues. As DNA, the CDR3 is TGTGCCAGCAGCCCCAGGGACTCTGGGGCCAACGTCCTGACTTTC. This sequence encodes CASSPRDSGANVLTF.

The chain links TRBV7-2 to TRBJ1-1; D not resolved. The germline V and J ends were trimmed by 1 base and 0 bases, with 9 bases remaining between them. Germline loops: CDR1 SGHTA, CDR2 FQGNSA. This CDR3 has 15 residues. The CDR3 is CASSLGLSLNTEAFF. The CDR3 coding sequence is TGTGCCAGCAGCTTAGGTTTGAGCCTGAACACTGAAGCTTTCTTT.

The sample holds one count of this clone. V gene TRBV2 combines with J gene TRBJ1-5; possibly TRBD1 for D (6 bases). Germline lookup yields CDR1 SNHLY and CDR2 FYNNEI. Trimming took off 6 bases at V and 0 bases at J, with 18 bases between the two ends. The CDR3 is made up of 17 amino acids. CDR3 sequence (DNA): TGTGCCAGCAGGCCAGGAGTAGGGGGATATAGCAATCAGCCCCAGCATTTT. The encoded protein is CASRPGVGGYSNQPQHF.

This chain uses TRBV4-3 with TRBJ1-1, with D possibly being TRBD1 (5 bases). Trimming removed 0 bases from V and 4 bases from J, with 12 bases in between. This CDR3 region has 15 residues. Looked up from germline, CDR1 is LGHNA and CDR2 is YSLEER. DNA of the CDR3: TGCGCCAGCAGCCAAGAGGCAGGGATGGGCACTGAAGCTTTCTTT. Translated, it gives CASSQEAGMGTEAFF.